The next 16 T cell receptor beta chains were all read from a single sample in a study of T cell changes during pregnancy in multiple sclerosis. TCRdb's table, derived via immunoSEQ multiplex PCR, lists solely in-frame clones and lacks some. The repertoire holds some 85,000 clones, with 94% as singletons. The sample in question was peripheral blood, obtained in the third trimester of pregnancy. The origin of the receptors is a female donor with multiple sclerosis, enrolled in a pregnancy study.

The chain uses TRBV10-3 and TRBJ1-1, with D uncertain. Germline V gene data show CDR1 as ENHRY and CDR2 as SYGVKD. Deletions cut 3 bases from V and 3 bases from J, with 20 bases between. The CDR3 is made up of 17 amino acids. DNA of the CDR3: TGTGCCATCAGTGACCTTACACGGCGAAGTGAGGACACTGAAGCTTTCTTT. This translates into CAISDLTRRSEDTEAFF.

The CDR3 coding sequence is TGCGCCAGCAGCTCCGGACCCACAGGGTTCTACGAGCAGTACTTC. Translated: CASSSGPTGFYEQYF. This chain joins TRBV5-1 and TRBJ2-7, with D tentatively TRBD1 (6 bases). Germline CDR1 reads SGHRS; CDR2 reads YFSETQ. CDR3 size: 15 residues. V was clipped by 3 bases and J by 3 bases, with 16 bases between them.

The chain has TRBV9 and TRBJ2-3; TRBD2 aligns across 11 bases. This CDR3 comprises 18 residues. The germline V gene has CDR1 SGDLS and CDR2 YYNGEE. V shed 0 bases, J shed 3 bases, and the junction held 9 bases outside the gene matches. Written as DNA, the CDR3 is TGTGCCAGCAGCGTAGGGGGAGGGGGGACTAGCGGAACAGATACGCAGTATTTT. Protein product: CASSVGGGGTSGTDTQYF.

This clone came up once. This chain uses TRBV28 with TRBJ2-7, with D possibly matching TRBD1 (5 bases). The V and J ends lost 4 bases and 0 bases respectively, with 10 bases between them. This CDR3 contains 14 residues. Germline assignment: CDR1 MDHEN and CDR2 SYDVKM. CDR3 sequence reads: CASSSVRVSYEQYF. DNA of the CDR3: TGTGCCAGCAGTTCTGTCAGGGTCTCCTACGAGCAGTACTTC.

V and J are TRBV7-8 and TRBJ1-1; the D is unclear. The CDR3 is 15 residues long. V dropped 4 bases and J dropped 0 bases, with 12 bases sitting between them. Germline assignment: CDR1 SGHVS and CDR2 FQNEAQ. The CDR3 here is CASSSRAGVNTEAFF. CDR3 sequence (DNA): TGTGCCAGCAGCTCCCGGGCGGGTGTGAACACTGAAGCTTTCTTT.

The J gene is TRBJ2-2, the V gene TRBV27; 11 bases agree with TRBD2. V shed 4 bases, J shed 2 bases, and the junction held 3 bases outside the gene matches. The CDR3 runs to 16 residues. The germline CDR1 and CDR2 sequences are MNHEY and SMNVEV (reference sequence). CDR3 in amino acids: CASSSGLAVNTGELFF. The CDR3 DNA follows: TGTGCCAGCAGTTCGGGACTAGCGGTTAACACCGGGGAGCTGTTTTTT.

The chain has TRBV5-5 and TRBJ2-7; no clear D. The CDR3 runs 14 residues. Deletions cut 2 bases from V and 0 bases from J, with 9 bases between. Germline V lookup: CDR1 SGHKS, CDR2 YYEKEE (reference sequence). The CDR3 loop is CASSFSSDSYEQYF. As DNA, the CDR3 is TGTGCCAGCAGCTTTAGCTCCGACTCCTACGAGCAGTACTTC.

The CDR3 sequence: CASNSDREDTEAFF. Written as DNA, the CDR3 is TGTGCCAGTAACTCGGACAGGGAGGACACTGAAGCTTTCTTT. This chain joins TRBV19 and TRBJ1-1; 8 bases agree with TRBD1. CDR1 LNHDA and CDR2 SQIVND come from the germline V gene (reference sequence). This CDR3 contains 14 residues. Germline trimming cut 7 bases from V and 3 bases from J; bases unmatched to any gene: 7. Looking up the rest from reference TRBV19 and TRBJ1-1 gives the full variable domain: DGGITQSPKYLFRKEGQNVTLSCEQNLNHDAMYWYRQDPGQGLRLIYYSQIVNDFQKGDIAEGYSVSREKKESFPLTVTSAQKNPTAFYLCASNSDREDTEAFFGQGTRLTVV.

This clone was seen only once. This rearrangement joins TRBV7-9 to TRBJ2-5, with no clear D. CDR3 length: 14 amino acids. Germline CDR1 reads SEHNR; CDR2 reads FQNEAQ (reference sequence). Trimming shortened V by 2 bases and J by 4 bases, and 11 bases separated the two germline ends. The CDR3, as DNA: TGTGCCAGCAGCTTACCCGCAGGAAGAGAGACCCAGTACTTC. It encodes CASSLPAGRETQYF.

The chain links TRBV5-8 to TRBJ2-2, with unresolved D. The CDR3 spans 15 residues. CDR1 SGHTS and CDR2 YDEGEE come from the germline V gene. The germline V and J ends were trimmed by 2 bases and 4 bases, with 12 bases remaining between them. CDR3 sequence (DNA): TGTGCCAGCAGCTTAAGATCGCCGGGCACCGGGGAGCTGTTTTTT. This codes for CASSLRSPGTGELFF.

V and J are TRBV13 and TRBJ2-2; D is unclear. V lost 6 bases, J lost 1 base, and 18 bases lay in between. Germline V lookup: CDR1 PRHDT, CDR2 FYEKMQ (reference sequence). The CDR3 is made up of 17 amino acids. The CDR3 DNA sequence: TGTGCCAGCAGTACCTCGTTCGCGAGTCAGAACACCGGGGAGCTGTTTTTT. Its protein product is CASSTSFASQNTGELFF.

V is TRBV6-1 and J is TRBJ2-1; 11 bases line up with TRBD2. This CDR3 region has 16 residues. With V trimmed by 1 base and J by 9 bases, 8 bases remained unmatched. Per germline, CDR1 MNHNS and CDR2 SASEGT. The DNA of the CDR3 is TGTGCCAGCAGTGAAGTACTAGCGGGAGCAGGGCGTGAGCAGTTCTTC. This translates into CASSEVLAGAGREQFF.

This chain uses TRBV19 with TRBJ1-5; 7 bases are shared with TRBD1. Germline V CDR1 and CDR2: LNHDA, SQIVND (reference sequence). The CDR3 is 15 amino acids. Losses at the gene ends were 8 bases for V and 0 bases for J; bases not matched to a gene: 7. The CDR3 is CASRGQVHSNQPQHF. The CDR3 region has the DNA TGTGCCAGTCGAGGACAGGTTCATAGCAATCAGCCCCAGCATTTT.

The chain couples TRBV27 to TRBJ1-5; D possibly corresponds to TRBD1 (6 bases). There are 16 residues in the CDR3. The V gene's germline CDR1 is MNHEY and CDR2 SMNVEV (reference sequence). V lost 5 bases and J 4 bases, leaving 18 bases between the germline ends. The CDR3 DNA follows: TGTGCCAGCAGTCCATGGGAAGGGGGAGGGAATCAGCCCCAGCATTTT. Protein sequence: CASSPWEGGGNQPQHF.

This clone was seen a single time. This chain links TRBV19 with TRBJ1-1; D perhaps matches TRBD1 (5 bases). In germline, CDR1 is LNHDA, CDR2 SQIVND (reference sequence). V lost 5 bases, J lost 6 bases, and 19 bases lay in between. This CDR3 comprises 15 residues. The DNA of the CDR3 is TGTGCCAGTAGTCGGGGCGGGACGGGAAATCCTGAAGCTTTCTTT. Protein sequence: CASSRGGTGNPEAFF. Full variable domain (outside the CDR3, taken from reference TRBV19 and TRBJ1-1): DGGITQSPKYLFRKEGQNVTLSCEQNLNHDAMYWYRQDPGQGLRLIYYSQIVNDFQKGDIAEGYSVSREKKESFPLTVTSAQKNPTAFYLCASSRGGTGNPEAFFGQGTRLTVV.

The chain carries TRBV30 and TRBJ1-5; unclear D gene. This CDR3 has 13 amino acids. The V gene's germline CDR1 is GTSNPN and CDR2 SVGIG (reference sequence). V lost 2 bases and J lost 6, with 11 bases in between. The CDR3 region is CAWSPGGGQPQHF. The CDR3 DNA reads TGTGCCTGGAGTCCGGGTGGCGGTCAGCCCCAGCATTTT.